This TCR beta chain derives from a study of cytomegalovirus exposure and HLA in healthy donors. Study outcomes and limitations: A later analysis found common viral pathogens apparently linked to several of the most significant clusters. Some public TCRs appeared in many individuals, while most sequences were rare.

The V gene's germline CDR1 is SGHTS and CDR2 YDEGEE. The CDR3 has 16 amino acids. Trimming removed 0 bases from V and 1 base from J; junction bases left unmatched: 2. Details on this clone: Its antigen remains unknown.

PCR was performed using 60 Vbeta and 13 Jbeta primers. In the original workflow: Later work found around 80 million unique TCR beta chains, with 9 million to 13 million shared. Assay used: immunoSEQ multiplex PCR; TCRdb lists only in-frame clones, some missing. The V and J calls and clone size are taken from that table; D and trimming were inferred from the DNA. The table shows over 100,000 clones, with roughly 71% occurring only once. This sequence originates from a woman in her seventies in good health and CMV-seropositive. Input material: PBMCs. The V and J genes are TRBV5-8 and TRBJ2-1, with 9 bases lining up with TRBD2. DNA of the CDR3: TGTGCCAGCAGCTTGGTGGCGGGGGGGTCCTACAATGAGCAGTTCTTC. Encoded protein: CASSLVAGGSYNEQFF.